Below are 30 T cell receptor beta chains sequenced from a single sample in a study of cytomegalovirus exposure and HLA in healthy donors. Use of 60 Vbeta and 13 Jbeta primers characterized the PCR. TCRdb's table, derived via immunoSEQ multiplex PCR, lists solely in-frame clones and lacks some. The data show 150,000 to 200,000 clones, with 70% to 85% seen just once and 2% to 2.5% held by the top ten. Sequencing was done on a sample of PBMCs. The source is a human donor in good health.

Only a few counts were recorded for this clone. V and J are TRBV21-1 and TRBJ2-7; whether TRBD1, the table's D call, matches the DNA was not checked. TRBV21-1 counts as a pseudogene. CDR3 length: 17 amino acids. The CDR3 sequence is CASSKDVMTTNHYEQYF. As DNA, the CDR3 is TGTGCCAGCAGCAAAGATGTGATGACAACGAATCACTACGAGCAGTACTTC.

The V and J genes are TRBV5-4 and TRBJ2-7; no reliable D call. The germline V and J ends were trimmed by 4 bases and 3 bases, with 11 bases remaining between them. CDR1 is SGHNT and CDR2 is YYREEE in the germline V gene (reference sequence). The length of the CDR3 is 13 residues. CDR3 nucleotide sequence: TGTGCCAGCAGCCCCCGCCCAGGCTACGAGCAGTACTTC. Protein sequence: CASSPRPGYEQYF.

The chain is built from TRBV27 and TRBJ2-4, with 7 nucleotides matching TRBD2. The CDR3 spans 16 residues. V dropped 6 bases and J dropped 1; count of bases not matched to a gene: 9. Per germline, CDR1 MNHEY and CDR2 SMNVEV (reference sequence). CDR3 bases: TGTGCCAGCAGAAACAACGGGGGGTTGGCCAAAAACATTCAGTACTTC. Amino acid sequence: CASRNNGGLAKNIQYF.

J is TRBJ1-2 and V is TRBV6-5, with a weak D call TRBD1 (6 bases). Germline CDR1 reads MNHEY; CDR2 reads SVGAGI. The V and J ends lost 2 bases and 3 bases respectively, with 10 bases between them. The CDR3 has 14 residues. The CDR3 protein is CASSYGGADYGYTF. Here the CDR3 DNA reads TGTGCCAGCAGTTACGGGGGGGCGGACTATGGCTACACCTTC.

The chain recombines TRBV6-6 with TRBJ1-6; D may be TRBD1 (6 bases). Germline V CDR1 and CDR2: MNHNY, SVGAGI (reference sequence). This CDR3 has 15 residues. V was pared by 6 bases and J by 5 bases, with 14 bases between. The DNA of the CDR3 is TGTGCCAGCAGACGCCGACAGGAAGATAATTCACCCCTCCACTTT. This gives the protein CASRRRQEDNSPLHF.

CDR3 coding DNA: TGTGCCAGCAGCCCAGGGACTAGCGGGGGGGAAGAGACCCAGTACTTC. Translated, it gives CASSPGTSGGEETQYF. The chain combines TRBV5-4 with TRBJ2-5, with 16 bases matching TRBD2. CDR3 length: 16 residues. J lost 3 bases, V lost 4 bases, and 3 bases had no gene match. Germline V gene sequence: CDR1 SGHNT, CDR2 YYREEE (reference sequence).

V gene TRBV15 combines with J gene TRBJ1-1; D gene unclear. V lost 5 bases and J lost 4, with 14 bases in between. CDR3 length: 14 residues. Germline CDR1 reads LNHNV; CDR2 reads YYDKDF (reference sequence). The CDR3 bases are TGTGCCACCAGCTTGTCGGGAATGGGCACTGAAGCTTTCTTT. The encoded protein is CATSLSGMGTEAFF.

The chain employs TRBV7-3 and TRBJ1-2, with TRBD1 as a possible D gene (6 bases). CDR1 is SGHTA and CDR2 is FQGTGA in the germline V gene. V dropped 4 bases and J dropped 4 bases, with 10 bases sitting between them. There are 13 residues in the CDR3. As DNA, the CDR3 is TGTGCCAGCAGCTCCACAGGGAGCTATGGCTACACCTTC. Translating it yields CASSSTGSYGYTF. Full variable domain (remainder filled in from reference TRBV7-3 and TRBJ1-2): GAGVSQTPSNKVTEKGKYVELRCDPISGHTALYWYRQSLGQGPEFLIYFQGTGAADDSGLPNDRFFAVRPEGSVSTLKIQRTERGDSAVYLCASSSTGSYGYTFGSGTRLTVV.

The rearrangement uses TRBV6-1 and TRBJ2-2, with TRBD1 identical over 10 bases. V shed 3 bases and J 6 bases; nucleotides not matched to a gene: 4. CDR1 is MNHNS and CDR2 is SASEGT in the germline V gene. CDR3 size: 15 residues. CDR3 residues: CASSEGTGVPGELFF. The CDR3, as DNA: TGTGCCAGCAGTGAGGGGACAGGGGTTCCCGGGGAGCTGTTTTTT.

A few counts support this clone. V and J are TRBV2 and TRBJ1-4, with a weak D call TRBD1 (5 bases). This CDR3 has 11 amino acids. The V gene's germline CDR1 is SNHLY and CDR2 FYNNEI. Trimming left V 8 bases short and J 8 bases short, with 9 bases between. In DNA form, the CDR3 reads TGTGCCAGCGATAACAGGGAAAAACTGTTTTTT. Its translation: CASDNREKLFF.

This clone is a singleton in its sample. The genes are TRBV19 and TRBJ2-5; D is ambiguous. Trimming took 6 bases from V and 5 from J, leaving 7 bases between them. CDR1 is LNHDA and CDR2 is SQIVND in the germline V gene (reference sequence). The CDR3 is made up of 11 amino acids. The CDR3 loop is CASSPGETQYF. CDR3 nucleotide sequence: TGTGCCAGTAGCCCGGGTGAGACCCAGTACTTC.

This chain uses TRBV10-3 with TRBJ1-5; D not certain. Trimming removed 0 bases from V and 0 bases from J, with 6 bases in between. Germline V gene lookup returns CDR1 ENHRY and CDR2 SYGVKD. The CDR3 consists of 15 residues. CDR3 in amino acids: CAISESADSNQPQHF. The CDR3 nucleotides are TGTGCCATCAGTGAGTCGGCGGATAGCAATCAGCCCCAGCATTTT.

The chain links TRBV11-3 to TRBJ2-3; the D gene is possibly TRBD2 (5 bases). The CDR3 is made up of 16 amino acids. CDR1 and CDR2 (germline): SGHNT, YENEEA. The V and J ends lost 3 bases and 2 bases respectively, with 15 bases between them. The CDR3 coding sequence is TGTGCCAGCAGCTTTAGCAGCGGCGGCACCACAGATACGCAGTATTTT. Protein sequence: CASSFSSGGTTDTQYF.

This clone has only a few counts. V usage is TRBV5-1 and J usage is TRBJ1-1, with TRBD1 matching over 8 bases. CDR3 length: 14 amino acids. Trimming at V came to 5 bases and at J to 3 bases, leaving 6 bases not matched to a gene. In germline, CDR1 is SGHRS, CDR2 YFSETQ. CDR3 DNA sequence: TGCGCCAGCAGTTCTGCAGGGGGCTACACTGAAGCTTTCTTT. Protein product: CASSSAGGYTEAFF.

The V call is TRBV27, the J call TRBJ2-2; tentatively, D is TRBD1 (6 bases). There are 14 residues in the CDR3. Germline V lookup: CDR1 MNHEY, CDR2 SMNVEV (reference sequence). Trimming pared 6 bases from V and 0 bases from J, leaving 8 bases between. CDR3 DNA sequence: TGTGCCAGCAGGTCAGGGGCGAACACCGGGGAGCTGTTTTTT. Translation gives CASRSGANTGELFF.

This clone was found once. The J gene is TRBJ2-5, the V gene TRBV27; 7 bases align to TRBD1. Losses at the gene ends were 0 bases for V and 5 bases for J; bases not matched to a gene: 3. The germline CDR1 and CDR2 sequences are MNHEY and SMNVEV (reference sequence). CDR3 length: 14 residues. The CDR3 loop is CASSLSDRTETQYF. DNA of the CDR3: TGTGCCAGCAGTTTATCGGACAGGACGGAGACCCAGTACTTC.

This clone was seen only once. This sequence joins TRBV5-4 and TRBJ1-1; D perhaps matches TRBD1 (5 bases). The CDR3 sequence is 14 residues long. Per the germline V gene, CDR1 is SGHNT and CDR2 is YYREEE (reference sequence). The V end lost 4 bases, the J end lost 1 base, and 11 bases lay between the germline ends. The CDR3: CASSQGSGNTEAFF. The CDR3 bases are TGTGCCAGCAGCCAGGGTTCGGGGAACACTGAAGCTTTCTTT.

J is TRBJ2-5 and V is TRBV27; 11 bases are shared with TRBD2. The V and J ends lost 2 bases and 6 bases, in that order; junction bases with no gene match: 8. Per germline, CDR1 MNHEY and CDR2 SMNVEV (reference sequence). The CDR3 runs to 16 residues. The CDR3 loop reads CASSLELAGGPKTQYF. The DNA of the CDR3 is TGTGCCAGCAGTTTAGAGTTAGCGGGGGGGCCGAAGACCCAGTACTTC.

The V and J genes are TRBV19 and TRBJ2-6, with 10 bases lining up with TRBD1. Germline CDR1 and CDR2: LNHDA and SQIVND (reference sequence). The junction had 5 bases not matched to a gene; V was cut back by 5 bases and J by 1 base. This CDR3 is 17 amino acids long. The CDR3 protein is CASSHRQGASGANVLTF. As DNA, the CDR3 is TGTGCCAGTAGTCACAGACAGGGGGCGTCTGGGGCCAACGTCCTGACTTTC.

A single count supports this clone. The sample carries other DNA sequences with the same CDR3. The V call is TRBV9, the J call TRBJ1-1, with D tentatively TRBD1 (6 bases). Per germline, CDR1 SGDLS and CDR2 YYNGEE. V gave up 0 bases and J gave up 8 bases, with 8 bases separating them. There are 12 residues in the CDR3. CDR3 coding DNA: TGTGCCAGCAGCGTAGGGGGGGGCGAAGCTTTCTTT. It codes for CASSVGGGEAFF. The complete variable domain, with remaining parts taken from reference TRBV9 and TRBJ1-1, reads DSGVTQTPKHLITATGQRVTLRCSPRSGDLSVYWYQQSLDQGLQFLIQYYNGEERAKGNILERFSAQQFPDLHSELNLSSLELGDSALYFCASSVGGGEAFFGQGTRLTVV.

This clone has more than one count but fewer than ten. In DNA, the CDR3 is TGCAGTGTAGCGGGGGAGACCCAGTACTTC. Amino acid sequence: CSVAGETQYF. The rearrangement joins TRBV20-1 to TRBJ2-5; TRBD2 matches at 8 bases. The V segment lost 7 bases and the J segment 5 bases; nucleotides outside the gene matches: 0. Germline V CDR1 and CDR2: DFQATT, SNEGSKA (reference sequence). This CDR3 comprises 10 residues.

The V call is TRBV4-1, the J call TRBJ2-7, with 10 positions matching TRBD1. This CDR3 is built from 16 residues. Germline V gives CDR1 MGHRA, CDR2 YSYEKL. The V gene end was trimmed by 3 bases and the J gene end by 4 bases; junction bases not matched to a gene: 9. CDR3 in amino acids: CASSQIGGQGLYEQYF. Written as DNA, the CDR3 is TGCGCCAGCAGCCAGATCGGGGGACAGGGGTTGTACGAGCAGTACTTC.

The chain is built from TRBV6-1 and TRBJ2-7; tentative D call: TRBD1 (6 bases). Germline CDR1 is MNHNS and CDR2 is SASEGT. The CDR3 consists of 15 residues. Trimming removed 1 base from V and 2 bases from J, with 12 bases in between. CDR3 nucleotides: TGTGCCAGCAGTGAAGTGGGCCAGGGGCCCTACGAGCAGTACTTC. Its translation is CASSEVGQGPYEQYF.

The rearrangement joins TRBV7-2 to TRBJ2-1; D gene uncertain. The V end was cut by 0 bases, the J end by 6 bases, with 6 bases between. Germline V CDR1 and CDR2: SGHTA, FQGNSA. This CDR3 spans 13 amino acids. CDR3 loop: CASSLAAINEQFF. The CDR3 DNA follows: TGTGCCAGCAGCTTAGCAGCGATCAATGAGCAGTTCTTC.

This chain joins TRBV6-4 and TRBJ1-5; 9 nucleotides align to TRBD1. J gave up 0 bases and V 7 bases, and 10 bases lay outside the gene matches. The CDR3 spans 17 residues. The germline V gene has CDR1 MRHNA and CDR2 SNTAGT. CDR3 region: CASTRDRVANSNQPQHF. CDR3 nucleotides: TGTGCCAGCACCAGGGACAGGGTGGCGAATAGCAATCAGCCCCAGCATTTT.

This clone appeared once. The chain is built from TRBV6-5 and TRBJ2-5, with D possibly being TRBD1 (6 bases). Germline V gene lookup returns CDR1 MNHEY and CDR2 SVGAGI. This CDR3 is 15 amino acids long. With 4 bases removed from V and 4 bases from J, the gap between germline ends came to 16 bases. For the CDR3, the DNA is TGTGCCAGCAGTTTGGCAGGGGATTTTGGAGAGACCCAGTACTTC. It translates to CASSLAGDFGETQYF.

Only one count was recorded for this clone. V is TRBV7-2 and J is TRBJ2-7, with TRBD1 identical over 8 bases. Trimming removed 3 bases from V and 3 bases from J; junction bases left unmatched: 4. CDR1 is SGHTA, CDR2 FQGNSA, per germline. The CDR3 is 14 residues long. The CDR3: CASSFDRGDYEQYF. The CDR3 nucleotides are TGTGCCAGCAGCTTCGACAGGGGAGACTACGAGCAGTACTTC.

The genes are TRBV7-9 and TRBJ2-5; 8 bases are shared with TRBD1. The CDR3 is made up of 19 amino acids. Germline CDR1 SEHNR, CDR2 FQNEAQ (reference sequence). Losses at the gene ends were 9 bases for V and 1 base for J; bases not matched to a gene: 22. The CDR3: CASRGLAGGRPEIQETQYF. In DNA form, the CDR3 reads TGTGCCAGTCGCGGTTTGGCAGGGGGCCGACCCGAGATCCAAGAGACCCAGTACTTC.

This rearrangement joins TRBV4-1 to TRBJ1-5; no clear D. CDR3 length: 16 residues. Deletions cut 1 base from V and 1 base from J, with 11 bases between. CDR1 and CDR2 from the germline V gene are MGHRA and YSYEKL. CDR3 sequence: CASSQVPGGSNQPQHF. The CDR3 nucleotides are TGCGCCAGCAGCCAAGTTCCGGGAGGCAGCAATCAGCCCCAGCATTTT.

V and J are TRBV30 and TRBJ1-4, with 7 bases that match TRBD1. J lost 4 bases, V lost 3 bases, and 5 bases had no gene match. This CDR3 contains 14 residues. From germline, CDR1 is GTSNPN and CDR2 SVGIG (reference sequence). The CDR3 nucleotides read TGTGCCTGGAGGGCGGACAGGAGTAATGAAAAACTGTTTTTT. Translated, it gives CAWRADRSNEKLFF.